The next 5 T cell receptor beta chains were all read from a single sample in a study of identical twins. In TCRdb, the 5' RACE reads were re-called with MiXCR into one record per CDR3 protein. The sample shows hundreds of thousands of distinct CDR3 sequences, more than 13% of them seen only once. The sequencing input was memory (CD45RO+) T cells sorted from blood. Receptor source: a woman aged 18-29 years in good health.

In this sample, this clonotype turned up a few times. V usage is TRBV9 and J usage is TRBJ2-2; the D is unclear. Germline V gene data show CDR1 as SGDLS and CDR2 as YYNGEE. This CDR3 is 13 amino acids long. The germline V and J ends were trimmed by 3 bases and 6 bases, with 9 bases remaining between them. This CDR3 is CASSETAPGELFF. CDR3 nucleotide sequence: TGTGCCAGCAGCGAGACTGCCCCCGGGGAGCTGTTTTTT.

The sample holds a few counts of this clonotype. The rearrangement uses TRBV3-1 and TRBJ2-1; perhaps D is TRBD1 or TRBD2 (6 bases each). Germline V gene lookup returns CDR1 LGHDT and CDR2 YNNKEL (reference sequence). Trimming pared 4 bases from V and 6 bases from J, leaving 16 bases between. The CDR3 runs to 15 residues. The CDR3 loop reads CASSLGKGGFNEQFF. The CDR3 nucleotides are TGTGCCAGCAGCCTCGGAAAGGGGGGTTTCAATGAGCAGTTCTTC.

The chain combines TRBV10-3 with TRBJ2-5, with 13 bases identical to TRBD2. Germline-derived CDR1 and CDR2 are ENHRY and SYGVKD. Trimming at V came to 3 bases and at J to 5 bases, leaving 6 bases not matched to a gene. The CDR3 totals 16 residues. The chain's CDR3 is CAISDRTSGSYETQYF. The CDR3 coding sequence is TGTGCCATCAGTGATAGGACTAGCGGGAGCTACGAGACCCAGTACTTC.

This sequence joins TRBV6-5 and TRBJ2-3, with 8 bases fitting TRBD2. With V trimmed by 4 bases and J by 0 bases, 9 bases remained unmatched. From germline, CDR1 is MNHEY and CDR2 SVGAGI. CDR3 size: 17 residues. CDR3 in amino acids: CASSLGGGLTSTDTQYF. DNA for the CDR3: TGTGCCAGCAGTTTAGGCGGGGGGCTAACTAGCACAGATACGCAGTATTTT.

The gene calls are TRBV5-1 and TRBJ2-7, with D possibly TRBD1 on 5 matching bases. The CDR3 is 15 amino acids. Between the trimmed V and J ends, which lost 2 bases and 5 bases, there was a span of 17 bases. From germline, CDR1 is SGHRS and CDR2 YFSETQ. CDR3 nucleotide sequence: TGCGCCAGCAGCTTACGGGTCAGGGCCTACCACGAGCAGTACTTC. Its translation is CASSLRVRAYHEQYF. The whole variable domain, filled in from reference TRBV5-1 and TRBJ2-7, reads KAGVTQTPRYLIKTRGQQVTLSCSPISGHRSVSWYQQTPGQGLQFLFEYFSETQRNKGNFPGRFSGRQFSNSRSEMNVSTLELGDSALYLCASSLRVRAYHEQYFGPGTRLTVT.